The TCR beta chain under discussion was sequenced for a study of control samples from healthy donors and cancer patients (dated by TCRdb to 2018 to 2021). Points on this clone: No antigen is known for it. Per-base qualities were not stored, and no clone one base away is much larger.

For CDR1 and CDR2, the germline V gene lists SNHLY and FYNNEI. There are 14 amino acids in the CDR3, from cysteine to phenylalanine inclusive. The kept DNA is CDR3 alone, 42 bases in frame from the first base. Here V drops 6 bases and J drops 8 bases, and the junction holds 8 bases not matched to any gene. Preparation of the library involved the immunoSEQ multiplex PCR assay. TCRdb took over this immuneACCESS table, retaining in-frame rearrangements with V and J assigned. Such tables are incomplete; in checked studies, under half of the missing clones stem from an unresolved V gene, and the remainder is unexplained. The sample profile shows tens of thousands of clones; around nine tenths of them were found once. The top ten clones comprise 1.9% of the sample.

The V gene is TRBV2 and the J gene is TRBJ2-7, and TRBD1 matches 12 of the central bases. Sequencing used PBMCs. This TCR was sampled from a woman in her fifties or sixties with head and neck cancer. The CDR3 corresponds to CASSPGQGALKQYF. The bases read TGTGCCAGCAGCCCGGGACAGGGGGCGTTAAAGCAGTACTTC.